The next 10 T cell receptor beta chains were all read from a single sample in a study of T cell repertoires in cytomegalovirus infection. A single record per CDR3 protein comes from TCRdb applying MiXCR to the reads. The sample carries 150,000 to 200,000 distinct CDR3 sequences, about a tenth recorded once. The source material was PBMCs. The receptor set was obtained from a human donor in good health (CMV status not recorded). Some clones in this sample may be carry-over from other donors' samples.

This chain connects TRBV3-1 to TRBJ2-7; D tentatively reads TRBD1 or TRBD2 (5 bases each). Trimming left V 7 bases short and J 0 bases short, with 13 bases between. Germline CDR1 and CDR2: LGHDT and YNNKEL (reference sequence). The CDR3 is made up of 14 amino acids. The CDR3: CASTPGQASYEQYF. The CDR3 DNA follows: TGTGCCAGCACCCCGGGGCAGGCCTCCTACGAGCAGTACTTC.

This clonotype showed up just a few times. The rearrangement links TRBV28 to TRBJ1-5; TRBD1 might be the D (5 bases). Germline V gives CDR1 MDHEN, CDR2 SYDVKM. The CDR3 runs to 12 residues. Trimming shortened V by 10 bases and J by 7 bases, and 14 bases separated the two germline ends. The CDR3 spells CATRLGVQPQHF. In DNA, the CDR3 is TGTGCCACAAGATTGGGGGTGCAGCCCCAGCATTTT.

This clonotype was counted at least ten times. DNA for the CDR3: TGTGCCAGCAGCTTAGAGGGGGGAATTCAGTACTTC. Protein: CASSLEGGIQYF. This sequence joins TRBV7-2 and TRBJ2-4; D may match TRBD1 or TRBD2 (6 bases each). Germline V gene lookup returns CDR1 SGHTA and CDR2 FQGNSA. The CDR3 spans 12 residues. The V end was cut by 1 base, the J end by 10 bases, with 8 bases between.

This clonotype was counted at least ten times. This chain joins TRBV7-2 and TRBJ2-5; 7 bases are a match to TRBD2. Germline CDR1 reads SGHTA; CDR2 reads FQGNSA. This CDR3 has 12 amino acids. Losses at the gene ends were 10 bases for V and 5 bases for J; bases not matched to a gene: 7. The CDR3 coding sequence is TGTGCCACCCATTCCGGGGGGGAGACCCAGTACTTC. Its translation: CATHSGGETQYF. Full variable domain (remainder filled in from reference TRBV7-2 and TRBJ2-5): GAGVSQSPSNKVTEKGKDVELRCDPISGHTALYWYRQSLGQGLEFLIYFQGNSAPDKSGLPSDRFSAERTGGSVSTLTIQRTQQEDSAVYLCATHSGGETQYFGPGTRLLVL.

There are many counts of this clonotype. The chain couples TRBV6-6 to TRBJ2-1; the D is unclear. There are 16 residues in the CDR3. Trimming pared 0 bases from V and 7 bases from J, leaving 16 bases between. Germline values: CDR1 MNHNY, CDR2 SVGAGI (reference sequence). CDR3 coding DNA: TGTGCCAGCAGTTACTCGGAACTACCCCCTTCGAATGAGCAGTTCTTC. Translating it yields CASSYSELPPSNEQFF.

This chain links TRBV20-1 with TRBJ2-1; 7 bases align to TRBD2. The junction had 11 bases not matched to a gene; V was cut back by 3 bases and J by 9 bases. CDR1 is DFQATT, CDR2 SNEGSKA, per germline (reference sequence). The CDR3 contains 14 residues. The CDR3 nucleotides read TGCAGTGCTAGCGGGAGCGGGGTTTTTCGTGAGCAGTTCTTC. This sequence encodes CSASGSGVFREQFF.

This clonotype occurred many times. DNA for the CDR3: TGTGCCAGCAGTCCGCCTCCCAGCACTGGAAACACCATATATTTT. This gives the protein CASSPPPSTGNTIYF. The V gene is TRBV12-3 or TRBV12-4, the J gene TRBJ1-3, with D unclear. The CDR3 contains 15 residues. The germline V and J ends were trimmed by 5 bases and 2 bases, with 13 bases remaining between them.

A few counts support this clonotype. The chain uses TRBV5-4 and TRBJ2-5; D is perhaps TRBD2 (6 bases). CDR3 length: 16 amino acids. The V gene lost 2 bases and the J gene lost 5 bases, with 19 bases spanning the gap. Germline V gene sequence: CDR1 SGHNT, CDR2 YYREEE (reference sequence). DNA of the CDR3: TGTGCCAGCAGCTTCGGACTATCAATGGAGGGGGAGACCCAGTACTTC. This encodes CASSFGLSMEGETQYF.

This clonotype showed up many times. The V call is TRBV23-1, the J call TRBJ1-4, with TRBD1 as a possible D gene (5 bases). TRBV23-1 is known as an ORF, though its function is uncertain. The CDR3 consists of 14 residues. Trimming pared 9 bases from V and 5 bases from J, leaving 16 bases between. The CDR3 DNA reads TGCGCCAGTAGGCGACAGAAGTTGAATGAAAAACTGTTTTTT. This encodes CASRRQKLNEKLFF.

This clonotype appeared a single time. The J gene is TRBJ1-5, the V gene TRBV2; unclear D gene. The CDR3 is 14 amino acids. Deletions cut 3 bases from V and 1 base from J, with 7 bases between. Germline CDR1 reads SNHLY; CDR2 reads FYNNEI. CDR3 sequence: CASSEAESNQPQHF. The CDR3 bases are TGTGCCAGCAGTGAGGCAGAAAGCAATCAGCCCCAGCATTTT. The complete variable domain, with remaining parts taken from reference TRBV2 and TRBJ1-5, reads EPEVTQTPSHQVTQMGQEVILRCVPISNHLYFYWYRQILGQKVEFLVSFYNNEISEKSEIFDDQFSVERPDGSNFTLKIRSTKLEDSAMYFCASSEAESNQPQHFGDGTRLSIL.